This entry is about one T cell receptor (beta chain). The sample is drawn from a study of control samples from healthy donors and cancer patients. Sequencing was performed with immunoSEQ multiplex PCR; in TCRdb, only in-frame clones are kept and a portion is missing. The top ten clones hold over 6.5% of a sample with around 150,000 clones, about 94% of them seen once. CDR1 and CDR2 from the germline V gene are GTSNPN and SVGIG (reference sequence). V gave up 3 bases and J gave up 0 bases, with 9 bases separating them. The CDR3 length is 13 residues. The source of this sequence is a woman in her 40s in good health. The sequencing input was blood. The chain is built from TRBV30 and TRBJ2-7, with D tentatively TRBD1 (6 bases). This CDR3 is CAWSRDNSYEQYF. The CDR3 DNA reads TGTGCCTGGAGCCGGGACAACTCCTACGAGCAGTACTTC.